This record looks at one TCR beta chain sequence and its context. This study enrolled people aged 18 to 89 from 20 to 25 US geographic areas. Two negative PCRs, clearance, or symptom resolution characterized the recovered Cohort 3 donors. This sample is drawn from a study of blood T cell repertoires in COVID-19. Overall study context: The cDNA or gDNA used as material had been derived from T cells, B-cell-depleted T cells, or PBMCs.

The CDR3 has 17 residues. Trimming left V 0 bases short and J 0 bases short, with 16 bases between. In germline, CDR1 is SGDLS, CDR2 YYNGEE. As originally analysed: Scientists estimated how many nucleated cells there were by amplifying reference gene primers. Method: immunoSEQ multiplex PCR; TCRdb's copy keeps in-frame clones and lacks some. V and J calls and clone size follow that table, whereas D and trimming were derived from the DNA. The sample contains 310,000 or so clones, 87% of which appear only once. Sequencing was done on a sample of PBMCs or T cells enriched from blood (not recorded which). The rearrangement uses TRBV9 and TRBJ2-7, with D perhaps TRBD1 (5 bases). The sequence came from a woman aged 40-49 years who had recovered from COVID-19. The CDR3 DNA reads TGTGCCAGCAGCGTAGGGATGCAGGGATCGAGCTCCTACGAGCAGTACTTC. Residues: CASSVGMQGSSSYEQYF.